This T cell receptor beta chain was captured in a study of blood T cell repertoires in COVID-19. Study-wide background: Specimens from acute and convalescent COVID-19 originated in the United States, Italy and Spain. T cells, B-cell-depleted T cells, or PBMCs provided the cDNA or gDNA that served as material.

The CDR3 contains 15 residues. V was pared by 5 bases and J by 0 bases, with 11 bases between. The germline V gene has CDR1 SEHNR and CDR2 FQNEAQ (reference sequence). Per the original data handling: Reference gene primer amplification yielded estimated nucleated cell counts. Produced via immunoSEQ multiplex PCR; TCRdb's table is partial and in-frame only. That table is the source of V, J and clone size, and D and trimming were worked out from the DNA. This table holds a few hundred thousand clones, about 88% found once. Sequenced: peripheral blood. This receptor was taken from a woman between 65 and 79 years old with active or convalescent COVID-19. The chain couples TRBV7-9 to TRBJ1-3; D ambiguous. The CDR3 bases are TGTGCCAGCAGCCCCGAGGGATTCTCTGGAAACACCATATATTTT. Translated: CASSPEGFSGNTIYF.